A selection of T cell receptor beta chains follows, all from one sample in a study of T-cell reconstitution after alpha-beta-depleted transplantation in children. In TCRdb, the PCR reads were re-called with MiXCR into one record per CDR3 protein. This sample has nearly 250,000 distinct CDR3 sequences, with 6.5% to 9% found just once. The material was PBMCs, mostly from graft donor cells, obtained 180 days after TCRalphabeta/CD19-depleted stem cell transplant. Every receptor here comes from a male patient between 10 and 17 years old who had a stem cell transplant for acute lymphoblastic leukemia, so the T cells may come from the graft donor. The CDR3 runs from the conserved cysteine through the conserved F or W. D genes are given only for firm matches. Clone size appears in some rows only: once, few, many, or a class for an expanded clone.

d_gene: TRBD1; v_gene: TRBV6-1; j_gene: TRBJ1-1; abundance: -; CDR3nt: TGTGCCAGCAGTGCCCCGTCAGGGGGCCGCGAATTGAACACTGAAGCTTTCTTT; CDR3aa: CASSAPSGGRELNTEAFF
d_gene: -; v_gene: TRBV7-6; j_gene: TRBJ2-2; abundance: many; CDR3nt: TGTGCCAGCAGCTTACAGGTCCTTTCTAACACCGGGGAGCTGTTTTTT; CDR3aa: CASSLQVLSNTGELFF
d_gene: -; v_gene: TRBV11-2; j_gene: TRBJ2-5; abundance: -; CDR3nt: TGTGCCAGCAGCTTAGATCCAGGGGAGGAGACCCAGTACTTC; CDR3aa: CASSLDPGEETQYF
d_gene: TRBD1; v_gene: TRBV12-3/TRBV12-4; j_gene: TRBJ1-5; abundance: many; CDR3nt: TGTGCCAGCAGTTCCGGGGACAGCTCGCGGCAGCCCCAGCATTTT; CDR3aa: CASSSGDSSRQPQHF
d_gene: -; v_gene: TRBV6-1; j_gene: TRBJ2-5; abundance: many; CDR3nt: TGTGCCAGCCAGAAGGGGGGCTCCCAAGAGACCCAGTACTTC; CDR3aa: CASQKGGSQETQYF
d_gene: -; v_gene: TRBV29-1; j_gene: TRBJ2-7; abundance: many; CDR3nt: TGCAGCGTAGGGGCGGGAAGCAAGTACGAGCAGTACTTC; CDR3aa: CSVGAGSKYEQYF
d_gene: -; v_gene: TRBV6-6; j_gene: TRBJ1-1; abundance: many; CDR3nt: TGTGCCAGCACGTTCTGGGGGAACACTGAAGCTTTCTTT; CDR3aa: CASTFWGNTEAFF
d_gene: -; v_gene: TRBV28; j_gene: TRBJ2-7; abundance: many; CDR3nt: TGTGCCAGCAGTTTACTCTCAACCTACGAGCAGTACTTC; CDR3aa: CASSLLSTYEQYF
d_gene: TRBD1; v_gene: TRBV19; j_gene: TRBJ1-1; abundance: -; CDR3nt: TGTGCCAGTAGTGTTTGGACAGGGAGCGGTGAGGCTTTCTTT; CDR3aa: CASSVWTGSGEAFF
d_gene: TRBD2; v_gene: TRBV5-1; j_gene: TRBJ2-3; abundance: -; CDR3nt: TGCGCCAGCAGCTTTAGCGGGAGGGCCGCAGATACGCAGTATTTT; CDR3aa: CASSFSGRAADTQYF
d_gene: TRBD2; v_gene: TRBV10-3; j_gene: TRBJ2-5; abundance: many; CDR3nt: TGTGCCATCAGTGAGTCTAAGCGGGAGGGAACAGAGACCCAGTACTTC; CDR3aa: CAISESKREGTETQYF
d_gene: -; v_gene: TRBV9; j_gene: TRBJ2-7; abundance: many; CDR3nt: TGTGCCAGCAGCCGACCCGGCCACTACGAGCAGTACTTC; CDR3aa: CASSRPGHYEQYF
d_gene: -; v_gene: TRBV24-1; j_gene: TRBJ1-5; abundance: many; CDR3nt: TGTGCCACCAGGGCTGGCAATCAGCCCCAGCATTTT; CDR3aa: CATRAGNQPQHF
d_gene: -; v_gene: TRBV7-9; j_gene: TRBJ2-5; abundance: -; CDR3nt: TGTGCCAGCAGCCGAAGAGGACGTCAAGGGACCCAAGAGACCCAGTACTTC; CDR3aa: CASSRRGRQGTQETQYF
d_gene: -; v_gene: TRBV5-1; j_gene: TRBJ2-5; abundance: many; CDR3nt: TGCGCCAGCAGCTTCGGGACTGGGAGAGAGACCCAGTACTTC; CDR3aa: CASSFGTGRETQYF
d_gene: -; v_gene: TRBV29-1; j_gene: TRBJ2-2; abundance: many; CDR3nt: TGCAGCGCTTCCGAGGGGGGCACCGGGGAGCTGTTTTTT; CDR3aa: CSASEGGTGELFF
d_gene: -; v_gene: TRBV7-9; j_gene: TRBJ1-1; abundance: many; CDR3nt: TGTGCCAGCAGCTTAGGGGTGGCCACTGAAGCTTTCTTT; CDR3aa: CASSLGVATEAFF
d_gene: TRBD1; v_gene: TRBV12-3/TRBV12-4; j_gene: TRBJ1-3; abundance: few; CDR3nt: TGTGCCAGCAAAGGCCCCGGGACAGGGGGAGGAAACACCATATATTTT; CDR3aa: CASKGPGTGGGNTIYF
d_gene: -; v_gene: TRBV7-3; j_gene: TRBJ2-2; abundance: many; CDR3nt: TGTGCCAGCAGCTTATTCCGGGGGGCACAGGTGCTGTTTTTT; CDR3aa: CASSLFRGAQVLFF
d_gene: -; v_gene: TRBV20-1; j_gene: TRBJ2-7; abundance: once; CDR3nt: TGCAGTGCTAGAGATCGGGCCTCCTACGAGCAGTACTTC; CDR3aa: CSARDRASYEQYF
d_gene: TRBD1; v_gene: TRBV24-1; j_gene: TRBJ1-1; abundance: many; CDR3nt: TGTGCCACCAGGGACAGGGACAACACTGAAGCTTTCTTT; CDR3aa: CATRDRDNTEAFF
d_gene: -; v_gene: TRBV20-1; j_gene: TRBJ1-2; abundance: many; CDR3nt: TGCAGTGCTGGGCCCTTCCACGGGGTGGGTGATGGCTACACCTTC; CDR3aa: CSAGPFHGVGDGYTF